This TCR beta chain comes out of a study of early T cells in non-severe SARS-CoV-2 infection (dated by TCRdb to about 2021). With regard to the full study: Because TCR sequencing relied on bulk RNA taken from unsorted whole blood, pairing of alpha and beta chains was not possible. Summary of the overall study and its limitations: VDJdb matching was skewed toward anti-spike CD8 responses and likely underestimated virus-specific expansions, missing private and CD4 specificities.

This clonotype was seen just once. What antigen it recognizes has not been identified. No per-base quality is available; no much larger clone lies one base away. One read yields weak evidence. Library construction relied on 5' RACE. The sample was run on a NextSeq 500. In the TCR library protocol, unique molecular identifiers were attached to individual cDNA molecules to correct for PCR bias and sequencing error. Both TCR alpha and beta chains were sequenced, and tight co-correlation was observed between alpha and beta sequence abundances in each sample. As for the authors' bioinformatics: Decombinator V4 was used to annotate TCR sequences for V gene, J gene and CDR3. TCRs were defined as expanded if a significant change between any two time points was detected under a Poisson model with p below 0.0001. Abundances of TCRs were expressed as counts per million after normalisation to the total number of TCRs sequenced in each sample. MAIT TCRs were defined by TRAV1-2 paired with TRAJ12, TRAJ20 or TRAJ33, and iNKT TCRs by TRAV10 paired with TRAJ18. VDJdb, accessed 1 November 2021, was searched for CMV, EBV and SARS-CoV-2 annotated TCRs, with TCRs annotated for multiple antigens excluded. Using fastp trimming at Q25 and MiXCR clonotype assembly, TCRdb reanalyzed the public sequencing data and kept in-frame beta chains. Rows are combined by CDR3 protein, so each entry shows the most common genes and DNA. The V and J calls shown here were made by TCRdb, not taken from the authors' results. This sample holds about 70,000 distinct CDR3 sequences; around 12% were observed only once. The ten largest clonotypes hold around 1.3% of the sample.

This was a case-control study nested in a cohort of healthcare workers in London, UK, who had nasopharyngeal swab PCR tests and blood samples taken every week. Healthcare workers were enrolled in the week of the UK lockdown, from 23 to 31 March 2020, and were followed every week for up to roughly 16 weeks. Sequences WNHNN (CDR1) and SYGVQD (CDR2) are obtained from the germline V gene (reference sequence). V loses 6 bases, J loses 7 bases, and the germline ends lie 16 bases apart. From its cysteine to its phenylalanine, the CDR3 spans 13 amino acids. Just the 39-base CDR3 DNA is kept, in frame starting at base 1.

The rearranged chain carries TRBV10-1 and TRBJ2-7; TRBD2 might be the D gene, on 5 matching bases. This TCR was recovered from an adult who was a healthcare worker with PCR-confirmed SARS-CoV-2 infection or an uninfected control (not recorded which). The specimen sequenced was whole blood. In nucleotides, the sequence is TGCGCCAGCAGCAAGGCGTTGTCGGGGGAGCAGTACTTC. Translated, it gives CASSKALSGEQYF.